What follows is one TCR beta chain and its context. Antigen unknown. Healthy people donating bone marrow made up the donors. This CDR3 is built from 15 residues. CDR1 is ENHRY and CDR2 is SYGVKD in the germline V gene. The V and J ends lost 5 bases and 0 bases, in that order; junction bases with no gene match: 4. This entry is derived from a study of cytomegalovirus exposure and HLA in healthy donors. General observations from the study: Later, TCR association rates were found to vary by HLA locus, highest for DRB1 and lowest for HLA-C.

The PCR had 60 Vbeta and 13 Jbeta primers. Measured with immunoSEQ multiplex PCR; TCRdb has only the in-frame clones, and not every one. The table lists 72,000 or so clones, 70% to 85% of them singletons, with 11% in the top ten. V usage is TRBV10-3 and J usage is TRBJ1-5; 7 bases fit TRBD1. The sample taken for sequencing was PBMCs. The TCR comes from a human donor in good health. The CDR3 loop is CAISTGDLSNQPQHF. CDR3 coding DNA: TGTGCCATCAGTACAGGGGACCTTAGCAATCAGCCCCAGCATTTT.